This T cell receptor (beta chain) derives from a study of blood T cell repertoires in COVID-19 (dated by TCRdb to 2019 to 2021). For the study in its entirety: Samples from collaborators originated in the United States, Italy and Spain and spanned both the acute and convalescent phases of COVID-19. The sample metadata nearly always contained a de-identified subject ID, COVID-19 status, age in years and sex. The samples were drawn from the first 160 participants of the ongoing ImmuneRACE study and from over a thousand subjects provided by 6 global collaborators. The repertoires were made available in a free public database intended to serve as a resource for research on the immune response to SARS-CoV-2. The prospective study material was composed of cDNA or gDNA derived from T cells, B-cell-depleted T cells, or PBMCs. Subjects who had been exposed to COVID-19, were actively infected with it, or had recovered from it provided the deeply sampled blood TCRbeta repertoires that made up the dataset. Where available, HLA class I and class II types were taken from metadata supplied by the sample provider and were not determined by assay-based typing.

Here is what the overall study found, with its caveats: How much clinical and demographic metadata was included differed by source and by participant, and the metadata was provided uncurated.

The CDR3 spans 16 residues, from the cysteine through the phenylalanine. Only the CDR3 DNA is retained, 48 bases long and in frame from the first base. The germline ends are 19 bases apart after V is trimmed by 0 bases and J by 8 bases. CDR1 and CDR2 are drawn from the germline V gene: LGHNA, YSLEER. A word on this clone: The antigen it recognizes is unknown. No base qualities exist here, and no much larger clone lies one base off it.

TCRbeta CDR3 regions were amplified from genomic DNA by means of the immunoSEQ Assay, a bias-controlled multiplex PCR. As for the original processing: The number of nucleated cells in each sample was estimated by amplification of reference gene primers within the assay. Sequence reads were collapsed and filtered to measure the absolute abundance of every unique TCRbeta CDR3 rearrangement. For each sample, productive Simpson clonality was calculated as the square root of Simpson's diversity index across productive rearrangements. Here the immuneACCESS table is served through TCRdb, limited to in-frame sequences with V and J called. Missing clones are a known gap in these copies; in checked studies unresolved V genes cover under half, and the rest lacks a known reason. V, J and clone size are taken as reported in that table, and D and trimming were inferred from the DNA itself. This sample gives just over 250,000 clones in total; approximately 79% of them show up just once. The ten largest clones capture roughly 4% of the sample.

Enrolling through a virtual design, the prospective study's participants ranged in age from roughly 18 to 90 years and lived across 24 United States geographic areas. Cohort assignment in the prospective study relied on participant-reported clinical history from a screening survey and a study questionnaire. Each participant in the prospective study had whole blood, serum and a nasopharyngeal or oropharyngeal swab collected by mobile phlebotomists. Prospective study participants could optionally give additional blood draws and questionnaires over an approximately two-month period. Before DNA extraction, blood samples from the prospective study were shipped at room temperature or frozen.

The chain is encoded by TRBV4-3 joined to TRBJ1-2; the D gene remains uncertain. The TCR originated in a young man with acute COVID-19. Sequencing was performed on PBMCs or T cells enriched from blood (not recorded which). The DNA reads TGCGCCAGCAGCCAAGATTTCCCCGCAGGAGGCCGAGGCTACACCTTC. Its protein is CASSQDFPAGGRGYTF.